This T cell receptor beta chain was identified in a study of cytomegalovirus exposure and HLA in healthy donors. Study conclusions and caveats: Most TCR beta V segments were productive about 87% or about 30% of the time in an earlier analysis. Likely technical artifact: a cluster of highly shared sequence variants. V- and J-gene trimming of TCR beta was linked (in a later analysis) to a missense DCLRE1C variant.

As concerns this clone: The antigen is undetermined.

Donors counted as nominally healthy when sampled, yet unrecorded immune exposures were likely. This PCR relied on a set of 60 Vbeta primers and 13 Jbeta primers. The method was immunoSEQ multiplex PCR; TCRdb's version includes in-frame clones alone and lacks a portion of them. The table includes some 180,000 clones, 80% detected once. The CDR3 length is 18 residues. Germline V gene sequence: CDR1 LGHNA, CDR2 YNFKEQ. V trimming: 2 bases; J trimming: 3 bases; junction bases outside the gene matches: 5. The sequence came from a girl between 5 and 17 years old in good health and CMV-seropositive. The sequencing sample was made of PBMCs. The rearrangement joins TRBV4-2 to TRBJ2-6, with 12 positions matching TRBD1. CDR3: CASSQLGDRGRGANVLTF. CDR3 nucleotides: TGTGCCAGCAGCCAATTAGGGGACAGGGGGCGTGGGGCCAACGTCCTGACTTTC.